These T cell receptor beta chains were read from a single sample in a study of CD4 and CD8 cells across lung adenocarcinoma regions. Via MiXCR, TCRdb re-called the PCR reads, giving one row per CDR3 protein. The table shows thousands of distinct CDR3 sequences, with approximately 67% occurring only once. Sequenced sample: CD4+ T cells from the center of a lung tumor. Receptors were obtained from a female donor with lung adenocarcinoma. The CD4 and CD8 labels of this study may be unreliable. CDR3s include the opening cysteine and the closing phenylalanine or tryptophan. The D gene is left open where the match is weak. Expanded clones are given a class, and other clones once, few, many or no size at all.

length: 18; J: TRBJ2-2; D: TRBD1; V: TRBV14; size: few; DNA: TGTGCCAGCAGCCAAGAGCGGCAGGGGACAGGGGTCACCGGGGAGCTGTTTTTT; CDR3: CASSQERQGTGVTGELFF
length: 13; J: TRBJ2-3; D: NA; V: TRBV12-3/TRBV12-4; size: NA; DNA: TGTGCCAGCAGAAGGGCCCTCGCAGATACGCAGTATTTT; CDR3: CASRRALADTQYF
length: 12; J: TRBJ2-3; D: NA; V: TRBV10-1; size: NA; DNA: TGCGCCAGCCGAGGGAGCGCAGATACGCAGTATTTT; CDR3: CASRGSADTQYF
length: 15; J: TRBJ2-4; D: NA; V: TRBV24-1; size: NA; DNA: TGTGCCACCAGTGATAGGTCGACCAGGGTTAACATTCAGTACTTC; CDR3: CATSDRSTRVNIQYF
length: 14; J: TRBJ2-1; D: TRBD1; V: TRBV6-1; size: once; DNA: TGTGCCAGCAGTGACAGCAGGGGGCTGAATGAGCAGTTCTTC; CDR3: CASSDSRGLNEQFF
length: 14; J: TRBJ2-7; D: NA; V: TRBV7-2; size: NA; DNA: TGTGCCAGCAGCTTAGGACATAGCTCCTACGAGCAGTACTTC; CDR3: CASSLGHSSYEQYF
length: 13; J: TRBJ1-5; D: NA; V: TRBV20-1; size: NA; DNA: TGCAGTGCTAGAGATCACGGCAATCAGCCCCAGCATTTT; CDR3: CSARDHGNQPQHF
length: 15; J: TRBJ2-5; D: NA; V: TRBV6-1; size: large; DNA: TGTGCCAGCAGTGAACAGGGTTCGTGGGGAGAGACCCAGTACTTC; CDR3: CASSEQGSWGETQYF
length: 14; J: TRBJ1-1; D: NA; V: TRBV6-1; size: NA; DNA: TGTGCCAGCAGTGAACCGGGAATGAACACTGAAGCTTTCTTT; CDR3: CASSEPGMNTEAFF
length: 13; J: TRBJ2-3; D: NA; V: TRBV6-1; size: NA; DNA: TGTGCCAGCAGACTCTCGGGCACAGATACGCAGTATTTT; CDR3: CASRLSGTDTQYF
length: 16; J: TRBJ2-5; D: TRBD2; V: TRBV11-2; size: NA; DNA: TGTGCCAGCAGCTTAGTGCCTAGCGGATACCAAGAGACCCAGTACTTC; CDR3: CASSLVPSGYQETQYF
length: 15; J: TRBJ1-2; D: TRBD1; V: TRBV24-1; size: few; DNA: TGTGCCACCAGTGACAACGGACAGGGTAACTATGGCTACACCTTC; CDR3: CATSDNGQGNYGYTF
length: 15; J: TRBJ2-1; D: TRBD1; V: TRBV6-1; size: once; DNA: TGTGCCAGCAGGGCGGGACAGGGGATCACCAGTGAGCTGTTCTTT; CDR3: CASRAGQGITSELFF
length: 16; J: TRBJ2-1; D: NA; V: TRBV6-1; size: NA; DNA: TGTGCCAGCAGCGGCGAGAGCGGTAGGCCCACCAGGGAGCAGTTTTTC; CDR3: CASSGESGRPTREQFF
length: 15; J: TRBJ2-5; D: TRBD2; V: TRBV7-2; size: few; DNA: TGTGCCAGCAGCCGGGGACTAGCGGGACAGGAGACCCAGTACTTC; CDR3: CASSRGLAGQETQYF
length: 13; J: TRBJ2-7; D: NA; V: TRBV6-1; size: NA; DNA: TGTGCCAGCAGAAACCCGTCAGGGGACGAGCAGTACTTC; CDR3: CASRNPSGDEQYF
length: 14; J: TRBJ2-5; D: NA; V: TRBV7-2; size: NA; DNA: TGTGCGGGCCAGGGGGCGGGGGCCCAAGATACGCAGTACTTC; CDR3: CAGQGAGAQDTQYF
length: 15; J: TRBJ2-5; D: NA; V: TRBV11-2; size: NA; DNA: TGTGCCAGCAGCTTAGTGGTAGGGAGAAAGGAGACCCAGTACTTC; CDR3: CASSLVVGRKETQYF
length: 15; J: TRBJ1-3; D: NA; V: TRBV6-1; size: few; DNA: TGTGCCAGCTCTTGGGGGTTTTCCTCTGGAAACACCATATATTTT; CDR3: CASSWGFSSGNTIYF
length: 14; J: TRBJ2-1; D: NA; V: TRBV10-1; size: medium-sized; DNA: TGCGCCAGCAGTGACGGATTGATATACAATGAGCAGTTCTTC; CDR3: CASSDGLIYNEQFF
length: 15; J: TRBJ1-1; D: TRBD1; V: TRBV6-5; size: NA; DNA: TGTGCCAGCAGTTACGGGCGGACAGGTGGGACTGAAGCTTTCTTT; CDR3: CASSYGRTGGTEAFF
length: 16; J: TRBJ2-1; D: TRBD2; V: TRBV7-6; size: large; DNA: TGTGCCAGCAGCCCTCGGGTAGCGGGAGCCGAGGATGAGCAGTTCTTC; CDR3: CASSPRVAGAEDEQFF
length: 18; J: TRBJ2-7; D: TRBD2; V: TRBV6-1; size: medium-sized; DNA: TGTGCCAGCAGTGATGAAGGGGAACTAGCGGGAAAAACCTACGAGCAGTACTTC; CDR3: CASSDEGELAGKTYEQYF
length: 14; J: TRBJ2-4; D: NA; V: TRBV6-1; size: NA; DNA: TGTGGCAGCACGGGACTGTGTGCCAAAGACATTCAGTACTTC; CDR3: CGSTGLCAKDIQYF
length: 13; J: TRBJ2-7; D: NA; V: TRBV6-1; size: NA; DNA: TGTGCCAGCAGCAAGGACAGCTCCTACGAGCAGTACTTC; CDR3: CASSKDSSYEQYF
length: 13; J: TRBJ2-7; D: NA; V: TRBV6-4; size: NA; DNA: TGTGCCAGGAAGAAAGGTTACTCCTACGAGCAGTACTTC; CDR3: CARKKGYSYEQYF
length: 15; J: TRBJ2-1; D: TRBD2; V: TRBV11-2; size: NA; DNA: TGTGCCAGCAGCTTAACAGCGGGGGTTTATGGGGAGCAGTTCTTC; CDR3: CASSLTAGVYGEQFF
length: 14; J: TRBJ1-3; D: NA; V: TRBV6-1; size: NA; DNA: TGTGCCAGCAGCCCCGTCCAGCTCGGAAACACCATATATTTT; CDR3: CASSPVQLGNTIYF
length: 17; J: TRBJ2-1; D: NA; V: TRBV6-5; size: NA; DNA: TGTGCCAGCAGTTACCACCAAAGCGGTGCTAGCCGCGGGGAGCAGTTCTTT; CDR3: CASSYHQSGASRGEQFF
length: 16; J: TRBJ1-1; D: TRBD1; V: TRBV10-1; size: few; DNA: TGCGCCACCTCCTCGGGACAGTACACAAGAAACACTGAAGCTTTCTTT; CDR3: CATSSGQYTRNTEAFF
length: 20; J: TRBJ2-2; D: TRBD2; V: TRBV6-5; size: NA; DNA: TGTGCCAGCAGTTACTCGGTAATTTCGCTAGCGGGACGCAACACCGGGGAGCTGTTTTTT; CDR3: CASSYSVISLAGRNTGELFF
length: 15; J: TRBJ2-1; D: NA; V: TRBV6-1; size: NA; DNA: TGTGCCAGCAGTGAACAGGGTTTCTCCTACAATGAGCAGTTCTTC; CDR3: CASSEQGFSYNEQFF
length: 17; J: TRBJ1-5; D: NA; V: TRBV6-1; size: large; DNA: TGTGCCAGTGCCCGAACGGGGGGGACTCTTGCAGATCAGCCCCAGCATTTT; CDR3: CASARTGGTLADQPQHF
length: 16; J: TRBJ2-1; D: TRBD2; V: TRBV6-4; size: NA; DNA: TGTGCCAGCAGTGACTCGCTAGCGGGAACCTACAATGAGCAGTTCTTC; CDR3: CASSDSLAGTYNEQFF
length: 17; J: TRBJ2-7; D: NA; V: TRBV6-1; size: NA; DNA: TGTGCCAGCAGGGGGGGGCTGAGGAGCGGTGACACAGATACGCAGTACTTC; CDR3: CASRGGLRSGDTDTQYF
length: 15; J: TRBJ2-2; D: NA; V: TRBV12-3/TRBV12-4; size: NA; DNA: TGTGCCAGCAGTTTAGCGGGGGCCGGGACCGGGGCGCTGTATTTT; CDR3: CASSLAGAGTGALYF
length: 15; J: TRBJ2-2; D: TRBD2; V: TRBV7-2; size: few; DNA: TGTGCCAGCAGCCCCTTAGCGGGAGACACCGGGGAGCTGTTTTTT; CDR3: CASSPLAGDTGELFF
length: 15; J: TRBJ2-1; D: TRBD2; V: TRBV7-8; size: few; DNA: TGTGCCAGCAGTTTCTTAGCGGGAGGTCCCGACGAGCAGTTCTTC; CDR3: CASSFLAGGPDEQFF
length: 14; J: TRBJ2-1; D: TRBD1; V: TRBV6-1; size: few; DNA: TGTGCCAGCAGTGAGGGGACAGGGGGATATGAGCAGTTCTTC; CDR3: CASSEGTGGYEQFF
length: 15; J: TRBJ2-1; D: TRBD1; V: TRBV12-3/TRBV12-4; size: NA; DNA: TGTGCCAGCAGTTTAGTGGTCCTTCAGGGGGATGAGCAGTTCTTC; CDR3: CASSLVVLQGDEQFF
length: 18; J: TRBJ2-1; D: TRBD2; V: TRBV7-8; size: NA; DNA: TGTGCCAGCAGCTTAGTCGGACTAGCGGGAGGGCGCATGGGTGAGCAGTTCTTC; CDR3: CASSLVGLAGGRMGEQFF
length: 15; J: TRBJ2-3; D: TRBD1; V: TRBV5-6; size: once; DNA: TGTGCCAGCAGCTCAGGGACAGGGGGCCTAGAGACGCAGTATTTT; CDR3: CASSSGTGGLETQYF
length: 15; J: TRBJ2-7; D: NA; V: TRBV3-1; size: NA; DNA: TGTGCCAGCAGCCAAGCTCCATCCCCGGCCTACGAGCAGTACTTC; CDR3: CASSQAPSPAYEQYF
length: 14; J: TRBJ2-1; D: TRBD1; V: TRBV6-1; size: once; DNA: TGTGCCAGCAAACGGGGACAGGGGGCGACTGAGCAGTTCTTC; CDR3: CASKRGQGATEQFF
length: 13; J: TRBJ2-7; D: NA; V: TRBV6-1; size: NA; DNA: TGTGCCAGCACCCTCGGGGGATCCTACGAGCAGTACTTC; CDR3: CASTLGGSYEQYF
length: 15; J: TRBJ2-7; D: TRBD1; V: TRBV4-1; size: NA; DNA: TGCGCCAGCAGCTCGACAGGGGGGAGCTGGAATGAGCAGTACTTC; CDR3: CASSSTGGSWNEQYF
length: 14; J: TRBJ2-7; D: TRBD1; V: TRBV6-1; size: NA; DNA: TGTGCCAGCATGCCGGGACAGGGGGCCTACGAGCAGTACTTC; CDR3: CASMPGQGAYEQYF
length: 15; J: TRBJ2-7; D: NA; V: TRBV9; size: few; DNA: TGTGCCAGCAGCGTAACCAGCGGGCCCTCCTACGAGCAGTACTTC; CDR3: CASSVTSGPSYEQYF
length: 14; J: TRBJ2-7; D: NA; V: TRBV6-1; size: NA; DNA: TGTGCCAGCAGCCTAACAGGGCCTGGCTACGAGCAGTACTTC; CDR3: CASSLTGPGYEQYF
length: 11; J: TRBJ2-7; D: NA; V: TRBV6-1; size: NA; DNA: TGTGCCAGCAGGGACCTTGGCGAGCAGTACTTC; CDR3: CASRDLGEQYF
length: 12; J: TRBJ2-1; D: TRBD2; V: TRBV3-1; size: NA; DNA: TGTGCCAGCAGCCAAGTGGGACTAGCGCGTAACTTC; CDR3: CASSQVGLARNF
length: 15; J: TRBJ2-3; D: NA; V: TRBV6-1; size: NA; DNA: TGTGCCAGGGGTCAACAGGCGGTGAGCACAGATACGCAGTATTTC; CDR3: CARGQQAVSTDTQYF